One and the same sample provided the 30 T cell receptor beta chains below, sequenced in a study of blood T cell repertoires in COVID-19. TCRdb's table, derived via immunoSEQ multiplex PCR, lists solely in-frame clones and lacks some. Of 200,000 to 250,000 clones in the sample, around 86% were seen once. The sequenced material came from peripheral blood. These receptors were obtained from a man of 80 years or more with acute or convalescent COVID-19.

This clone showed up just a few times. CDR3 DNA sequence: TGTGCCAGCAGTGGCAGGGGGCCTGGTCAGCCCCAGCATTTT. Its protein is CASSGRGPGQPQHF. The chain employs TRBV2 and TRBJ1-5; 8 bases line up with TRBD1. Germline values: CDR1 SNHLY, CDR2 FYNNEI. This CDR3 is built from 14 residues. V trimming: 4 bases; J trimming: 6 bases; junction bases outside the gene matches: 5.

Notes on this clone: Distinct nucleotide sequences in the sample also encode this CDR3. The V gene is TRBV28, the J gene TRBJ2-7; D uncertain. The CDR3 length is 11 residues. Trimming stripped 1 base from V and 4 bases from J, with 2 bases between. Germline CDR1 reads MDHEN; CDR2 reads SYDVKM. In DNA form, the CDR3 reads TGTGCCAGCAGTTTATTATACGAGCAGTACTTC. It codes for CASSLLYEQYF.

The chain combines TRBV19 with TRBJ1-2; 9 bases are shared with TRBD1. CDR3 size: 18 residues. V lost 4 bases, J lost 6 bases, and 18 bases stayed unmatched. The germline gives CDR1 LNHDA, CDR2 SQIVND (reference sequence). The CDR3 sequence is CASSTGNAGTGFSNGYTF. The CDR3 DNA is TGTGCCAGTAGTACGGGTAACGCCGGGACAGGGTTTAGCAATGGCTACACCTTC.

V and J are TRBV27 and TRBJ2-2; possibly TRBD2 for D (5 bases). V lost 0 bases and J lost 3, with 14 bases in between. The germline CDR1 and CDR2 sequences are MNHEY and SMNVEV (reference sequence). This CDR3 is built from 17 residues. CDR3 sequence reads: CASSLSTGLQDTGELFF. The CDR3 DNA sequence: TGTGCCAGCAGTTTATCGACGGGATTGCAGGACACCGGGGAGCTGTTTTTT.

J is TRBJ2-1 and V is TRBV7-9; TRBD2 agrees at 8 bases. The germline gives CDR1 SEHNR, CDR2 FQNEAQ (reference sequence). This CDR3 region has 15 residues. The V gene end was trimmed by 5 bases and the J gene end by 4 bases; junction bases not matched to a gene: 7. Written as DNA, the CDR3 is TGTGCCAGCAGCCGATCGGGGGGGCATTACAATGAGCAGTTCTTC. Translating it yields CASSRSGGHYNEQFF.

Of note for this clone: The same CDR3 arises from other DNA sequences in this sample as well. This rearrangement joins TRBV10-3 to TRBJ2-3, with 7 bases fitting TRBD2. The CDR3 spans 14 residues. The J segment lost 3 bases and the V segment lost 0 bases, leaving 0 bases of the junction unmatched. Germline CDR1 is ENHRY and CDR2 is SYGVKD. CDR3 protein: CAISESGGTDTQYF. DNA of the CDR3: TGTGCCATCAGTGAGTCGGGGGGGACAGATACGCAGTATTTT.

This clone appeared once. This chain links TRBV6-5 with TRBJ2-4; 8 positions match TRBD2. The CDR3 runs to 13 residues. Germline V gene sequence: CDR1 MNHEY, CDR2 SVGAGI. The trim removed 4 bases at V and 9 bases at J, leaving 5 bases unmatched. The chain's CDR3 is CASSSGGVGIQYF. Here the CDR3 DNA reads TGTGCCAGCAGTTCGGGAGGGGTGGGCATTCAGTACTTC.

As DNA, the CDR3 is TGTGCCAGCAGTTACCTCATTGGAGGGCTGAACACTGAAGCTTTCTTT. Translating it yields CASSYLIGGLNTEAFF. The chain links TRBV6-2 or TRBV6-3 to TRBJ1-1; D unresolved. V dropped 2 bases and J dropped 0 bases, with 13 bases sitting between them. The CDR3 is 16 residues long. Germline CDR1 reads MNHEY; CDR2 reads SVGEGT.

This clone was detected a few times. This sequence joins TRBV19 and TRBJ1-5; tentatively, D is TRBD1 (6 bases). Trimming cost V 9 bases and J 4 bases, with 19 bases left between them. The germline gives CDR1 LNHDA, CDR2 SQIVND (reference sequence). The CDR3 length is 15 residues. The CDR3 reads CASERQAKANQPQHF. In DNA form, the CDR3 reads TGTGCCAGCGAGCGACAGGCAAAGGCGAATCAGCCCCAGCATTTT.

This clone was detected only a few times. CDR3 loop: CASTPRGGERAYGYTF. DNA of the CDR3: TGTGCCAGCACCCCTAGGGGGGGGGAGAGGGCCTATGGCTACACCTTC. The chain links TRBV28 to TRBJ1-2; tentatively, D is TRBD1 (6 bases). V shed 7 bases and J shed 4 bases, with 22 bases lying between them. This CDR3 has 16 residues. The germline gives CDR1 MDHEN, CDR2 SYDVKM.

V and J are TRBV27 and TRBJ2-4; D gene unclear. Trimming took 2 bases from V and 0 from J, leaving 14 bases between them. CDR3 length: 17 amino acids. CDR1 and CDR2 from the germline V gene are MNHEY and SMNVEV (reference sequence). The CDR3 nucleotides are TGTGCCAGCAGTTTACGACCACAGCTATTAGCCAAAAACATTCAGTACTTC. This gives the protein CASSLRPQLLAKNIQYF.

V and J are TRBV5-1 and TRBJ2-3; TRBD2 aligns across 13 bases. Per germline, CDR1 SGHRS and CDR2 YFSETQ. This CDR3 has 16 amino acids. Trimming at V came to 2 bases and at J to 4 bases, leaving 4 bases not matched to a gene. CDR3 coding DNA: TGCGCCAGCAGCTTACCGGGACTAGCGGGACCAGATACGCAGTATTTT. Translating it yields CASSLPGLAGPDTQYF.

The chain carries TRBV5-6 and TRBJ1-2; D not certain. The CDR3 consists of 11 residues. Germline-derived CDR1 and CDR2 are SGHDT and YYEEEE. V shed 2 bases and J shed 9 bases, with 8 bases lying between them. The CDR3 coding sequence is TGTGCCAGCAGCTTTGTCGCTAGCTACACCTTC. It codes for CASSFVASYTF.

The chain employs TRBV5-1 and TRBJ1-4; 8 bases align to TRBD1. Trimming removed 2 bases from V and 8 bases from J; junction bases left unmatched: 5. The CDR3 totals 14 residues. CDR1 and CDR2 (germline): SGHRS, YFSETQ. CDR3 protein: CASSFGQGREKLFF. CDR3 in DNA: TGCGCCAGCAGCTTCGGACAGGGAAGGGAAAAACTGTTTTTT. Combining the CDR3 with reference TRBV5-1 and TRBJ1-4 gives the whole variable domain KAGVTQTPRYLIKTRGQQVTLSCSPISGHRSVSWYQQTPGQGLQFLFEYFSETQRNKGNFPGRFSGRQFSNSRSEMNVSTLELGDSALYLCASSFGQGREKLFFGSGTQLSVL.

The CDR3 sequence: CASSQKGAISGNTIYF. In nucleotides, the CDR3 is TGTGCCAGCAGCCAGAAGGGGGCAATTTCTGGAAACACCATATATTTT. The V call is TRBV28, the J call TRBJ1-3, with TRBD1 identical over 7 bases. Germline V gives CDR1 MDHEN, CDR2 SYDVKM. The CDR3 covers 16 residues. Trimming removed 6 bases from V and 1 base from J; junction bases left unmatched: 9.

V gene TRBV6-5 combines with J gene TRBJ2-7; perhaps TRBD1 as D (5 bases). The germline V and J ends were trimmed by 0 bases and 1 base, with 13 bases remaining between them. Per the germline V gene, CDR1 is MNHEY and CDR2 is SVGAGI. The CDR3 is 16 residues long. The DNA of the CDR3 is TGTGCCAGCAGTTACTCGATGTCAGGGAAGTCCTACGAGCAGTACTTC. It is translated as CASSYSMSGKSYEQYF.

The chain's CDR3 is CSVAKDRPREQYF. The DNA for the CDR3 is TGCAGCGTAGCGAAAGACAGGCCGCGCGAGCAGTACTTC. The chain joins TRBV29-1 to TRBJ2-7; the D gene is possibly TRBD1 (6 bases). CDR1 and CDR2 from the germline V gene are SQVTM and ANQGSEA. The germline V and J ends were trimmed by 6 bases and 6 bases, with 18 bases remaining between them. The CDR3 sequence is 13 residues long.

V is TRBV3-1 (or the pseudogene TRBV3-2) and J is TRBJ2-7, with D perhaps matching TRBD2 (6 bases). The V and J ends lost 1 base and 2 bases respectively, with 12 bases between them. The germline gives CDR1 LGHDT, CDR2 YNNKEL (reference sequence). The CDR3 runs 15 residues. This CDR3 reads CASSQAGTPPYEQYF. Written as DNA, the CDR3 is TGTGCCAGCAGCCAAGCCGGGACTCCTCCCTACGAGCAGTACTTC.

V usage is TRBV5-1 and J usage is TRBJ2-1; TRBD2 agrees at 11 bases. Germline V gene lookup returns CDR1 SGHRS and CDR2 YFSETQ. The CDR3 extends over 16 amino acids. With 0 bases clipped from V and 6 bases from J, the junction kept 5 bases outside the gene matches. The DNA for the CDR3 is TGCGCCAGCAGCTTGGGGCTAGCGGGGGGAGTCAATGAGCAGTTCTTC. Residues: CASSLGLAGGVNEQFF.

V gene TRBV11-3 combines with J gene TRBJ2-2; TRBD1 agrees at 7 bases. This CDR3 has 15 residues. The V segment lost 1 base and the J segment 6 bases; nucleotides outside the gene matches: 5. Looked up from germline, CDR1 is SGHNT and CDR2 is YENEEA. CDR3 in DNA: TGTGCCAGCAGCTTAGGGGACAGTGGGGCCGGGGAGCTGTTTTTT. Translated, it gives CASSLGDSGAGELFF. The variable domain in full, with the rest retrieved from reference TRBV11-3 and TRBJ2-2, is EAGVVQSPRYKIIEKKQPVAFWCNPISGHNTLYWYLQNLGQGPELLIRYENEEAVDDSQLPKDRFSAERLKGVDSTLKIQPAELGDSAVYLCASSLGDSGAGELFFGEGSRLTVL.

The rearrangement joins TRBV5-1 to TRBJ2-7; D is perhaps TRBD2 (6 bases). The CDR3 loop spans 16 amino acids. Germline lookup yields CDR1 SGHRS and CDR2 YFSETQ. Trimming stripped 0 bases from V and 4 bases from J, with 17 bases between. The CDR3 here is CASSLGFGGTLYEQYF. The CDR3 DNA reads TGCGCCAGCAGCTTGGGGTTTGGCGGGACCCTTTACGAGCAGTACTTC.

This clone was seen a handful of times. The chain carries TRBV27 and TRBJ1-2; 9 bases fit TRBD1. With V trimmed by 4 bases and J by 7 bases, 4 bases remained unmatched. The CDR3 consists of 13 residues. In germline, CDR1 is MNHEY, CDR2 SMNVEV (reference sequence). This CDR3 reads CASSWTGVSGYTF. CDR3 DNA sequence: TGTGCCAGCAGTTGGACAGGGGTCTCTGGCTACACCTTC.

The rearrangement joins TRBV5-1 to TRBJ2-5; 7 bases match TRBD1. CDR1 SGHRS and CDR2 YFSETQ come from the germline V gene. J lost 1 base, V lost 9 bases, and 9 bases had no gene match. CDR3 size: 14 residues. CDR3 region: CANQPGQIQETQYF. Here the CDR3 DNA reads TGCGCCAACCAACCGGGACAGATCCAAGAGACCCAGTACTTC.

This chain joins TRBV18 and TRBJ1-5; no firm D call. The CDR3 has 13 amino acids. Germline V gene lookup returns CDR1 KGHSH and CDR2 LQKENI. V lost 6 bases and J lost 5, with 11 bases in between. In nucleotides, the CDR3 is TGTGCCAGCTCCGATGGGAGGGATCAGCCCCAGCATTTT. Its protein is CASSDGRDQPQHF.

The rearrangement uses TRBV5-1 and TRBJ2-3, with 8 positions matching TRBD2. With V trimmed by 4 bases and J by 2 bases, 9 bases remained unmatched. CDR3 length equals 16 residues. Germline lookup yields CDR1 SGHRS and CDR2 YFSETQ. CDR3: CASSPTAGAFTDTQYF. Here the CDR3 DNA reads TGCGCCAGCAGCCCCACAGCGGGGGCCTTCACAGATACGCAGTATTTT.

A word on this clone: The same CDR3 also results from other DNA sequences found in this sample. The V and J genes are TRBV28 and TRBJ2-1; 10 bases match TRBD1. Germline values: CDR1 MDHEN, CDR2 SYDVKM. This CDR3 is built from 14 residues. V lost 5 bases, J lost 7 bases, and 5 bases stayed unmatched. CDR3 in amino acids: CASSPGQGGNEQFF. The DNA of the CDR3 is TGTGCCAGCAGTCCCGGACAGGGGGGGAATGAGCAGTTCTTC.

The V and J genes are TRBV19 and TRBJ2-7; TRBD2 aligns across 11 bases. J was trimmed by 3 bases and V by 4 bases; bases with no gene match: 2. The germline V gene encodes CDR1 LNHDA and CDR2 SQIVND (reference sequence). The CDR3 extends over 14 amino acids. CDR3 protein: CASSTLAGVYEQYF. The CDR3 DNA reads TGTGCCAGTAGTACACTAGCGGGAGTCTACGAGCAGTACTTC.

The chain carries TRBV28 and TRBJ2-5; possible D gene TRBD2, 5 bases. V was shortened by 5 bases and J by 5 bases, with 18 bases between the two germline ends. This CDR3 has 15 residues. The germline V gene encodes CDR1 MDHEN and CDR2 SYDVKM. The CDR3 DNA sequence: TGTGCCAGCAGTCTCGGACTTCCCGGGGAGGAGACCCAGTACTTC. It codes for CASSLGLPGEETQYF. The full variable domain, with the rest looked up from reference TRBV28 and TRBJ2-5, is DVKVTQSSRYLVKRTGEKVFLECVQDMDHENMFWYRQDPGLGLRLIYFSYDVKMKEKGDIPEGYSVSREKKERFSLILESASTNQTSMYLCASSLGLPGEETQYFGPGTRLLVL.

The chain uses TRBV6-1 and TRBJ2-3; 7 positions agree with TRBD1. V trimming: 3 bases; J trimming: 2 bases; junction bases outside the gene matches: 5. The CDR3 loop spans 15 amino acids. Germline lookup yields CDR1 MNHNS and CDR2 SASEGT. CDR3 sequence (DNA): TGTGCCAGCAGTGATACAGGGGCCCCCACAGATACGCAGTATTTT. Its protein is CASSDTGAPTDTQYF.

This chain connects TRBV9 to TRBJ1-2; D is unclear. The V gene's germline CDR1 is SGDLS and CDR2 YYNGEE. Trimming left V 4 bases short and J 4 bases short, with 14 bases between. The CDR3 is 14 residues long. In DNA, the CDR3 is TGTGCCAGCAGCCTAACCCAGGAACCCTATGGCTACACCTTC. It encodes CASSLTQEPYGYTF.